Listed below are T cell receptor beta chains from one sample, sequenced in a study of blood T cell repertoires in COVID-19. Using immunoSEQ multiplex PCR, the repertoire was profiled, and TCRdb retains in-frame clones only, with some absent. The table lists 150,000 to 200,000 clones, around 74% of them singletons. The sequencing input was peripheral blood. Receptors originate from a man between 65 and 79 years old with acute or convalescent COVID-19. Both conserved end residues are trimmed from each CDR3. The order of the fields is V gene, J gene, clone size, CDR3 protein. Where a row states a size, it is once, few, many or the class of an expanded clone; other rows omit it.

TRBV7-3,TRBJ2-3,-,ASSLNLLDTQY
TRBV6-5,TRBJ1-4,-,ASNPQGSREKLF
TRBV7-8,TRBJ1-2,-,ASSPGVSYTGTNT
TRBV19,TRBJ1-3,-,ASSIEHRQSSGNTIY
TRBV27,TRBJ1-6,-,ASSSPAGTGGYNSPLH
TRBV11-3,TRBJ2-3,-,ASSPRLAGGPDTQY
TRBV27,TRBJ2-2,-,ASSLGTGSGELF
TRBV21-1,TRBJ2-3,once,ARRRKTPTSTDTQY
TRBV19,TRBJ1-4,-,ASRWGQGKGEKLF
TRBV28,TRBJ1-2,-,ASSLTNQGDGYT
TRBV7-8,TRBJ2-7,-,ASALGGGQVASYEQY
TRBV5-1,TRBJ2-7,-,ASSSRGHEQY
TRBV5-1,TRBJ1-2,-,ASSLGGTVDGYT
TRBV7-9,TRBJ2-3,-,ASSLTSGTDTQY
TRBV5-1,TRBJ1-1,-,ASSPGQGAYTFTEAF
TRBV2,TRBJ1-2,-,ASRAPRDSNYGYT
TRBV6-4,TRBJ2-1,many,ASSDSPGVGEQF
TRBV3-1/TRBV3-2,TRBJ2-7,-,ASSTRDSWGLLGREQY
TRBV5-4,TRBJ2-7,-,ASREEWGLTYEQY
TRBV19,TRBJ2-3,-,ASRLPGQGSTDTQY
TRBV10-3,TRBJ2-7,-,AMGQGTYEQY
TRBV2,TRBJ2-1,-,ASTSTGSYSYNEQF
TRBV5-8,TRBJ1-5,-,ASSLTRGGNQPQH